This T cell receptor (beta chain) was identified in a study of blood T cell repertoires in COVID-19. The wider study: Sites across the United States, Italy and Spain contributed samples from acute and convalescent COVID-19.

Per the germline V gene, CDR1 is MNHNY and CDR2 is SVGAGI (reference sequence). The CDR3 has 16 residues. V was shortened by 5 bases and J by 2 bases, with 16 bases between the two germline ends. As originally analysed: Amplification with reference gene primers provided the estimates of nucleated cell counts. Profiled with immunoSEQ multiplex PCR; TCRdb holds only in-frame clones, not every one. V and J calls plus clone size are reproduced from that table; the DNA served to infer D and trimming. Among 120,000 to 150,000 clones listed, 79% were seen once. This clonotype was sampled from a man aged 45-65 years with active or convalescent COVID-19. Material: peripheral blood. The chain has TRBV6-6 and TRBJ1-3; TRBD1 is a possible D gene (6 bases). The CDR3 DNA is TGTGCCAGCAGTCGACCGGGACACGTCCCTGGAAACACCATATATTTT. Translation: CASSRPGHVPGNTIYF.